The T cell receptor beta chain described here comes from a study of blood T cells in healthy people across ages. Study outcomes and limitations: With age, beta diversity per million T cells declined roughly linearly, significantly by 35 to 40. A greater number of naive CD4+ cells and higher diversity distinguished long-lived donors from aged donors.

Alongside a J-beta primer mix, a sample-barcoded 5' primer served in a second PCR lasting 7 to 11 cycles. In TCRdb, the 5' RACE reads were re-called with MiXCR into one record per CDR3 protein. The sample yields about 580,000 distinct CDR3 sequences, more than 45% seen once. The CDR3 sequence is 15 residues long. V dropped 6 bases and J dropped 8; count of bases not matched to a gene: 12. Germline-derived CDR1 and CDR2 are KGHSH and LQKENI. Turning to this clonotype: Its antigen is as yet unknown.

The sequencing sample was made of blood. The V gene is TRBV18, the J gene TRBJ2-1, with 8 bases identical to TRBD1. The source of this sequence is an elderly man in good health. Here the CDR3 reads CASSPTLGQGDEQFF. The CDR3 bases are TGTGCCAGCTCCCCTACCTTAGGACAGGGTGATGAGCAGTTCTTC.